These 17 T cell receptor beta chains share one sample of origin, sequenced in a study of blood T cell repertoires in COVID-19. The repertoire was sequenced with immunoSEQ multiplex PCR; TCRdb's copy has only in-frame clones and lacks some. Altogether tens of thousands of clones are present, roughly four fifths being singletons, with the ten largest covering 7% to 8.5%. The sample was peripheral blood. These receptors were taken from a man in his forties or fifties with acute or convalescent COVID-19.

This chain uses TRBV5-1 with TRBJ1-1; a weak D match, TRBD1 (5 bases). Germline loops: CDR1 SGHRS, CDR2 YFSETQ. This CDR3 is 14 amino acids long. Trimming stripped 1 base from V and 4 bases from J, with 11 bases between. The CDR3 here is CASSLNQGSTEAFF. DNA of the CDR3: TGCGCCAGCAGCTTGAACCAGGGAAGCACTGAAGCTTTCTTT.

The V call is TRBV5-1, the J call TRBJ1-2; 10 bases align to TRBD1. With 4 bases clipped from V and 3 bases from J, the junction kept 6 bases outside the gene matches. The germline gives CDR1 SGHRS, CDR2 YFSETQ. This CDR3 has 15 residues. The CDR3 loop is CASSPQTGGHYGYTF. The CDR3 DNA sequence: TGCGCCAGCAGCCCTCAGACAGGGGGCCACTATGGCTACACCTTC.

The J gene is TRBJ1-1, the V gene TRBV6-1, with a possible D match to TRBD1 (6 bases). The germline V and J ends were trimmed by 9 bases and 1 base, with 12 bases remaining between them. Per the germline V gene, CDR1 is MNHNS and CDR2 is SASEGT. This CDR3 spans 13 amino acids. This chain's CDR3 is CASSTTGNTEAFF. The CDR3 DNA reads TGTGCCAGTTCAACGACAGGGAACACTGAAGCTTTCTTT.

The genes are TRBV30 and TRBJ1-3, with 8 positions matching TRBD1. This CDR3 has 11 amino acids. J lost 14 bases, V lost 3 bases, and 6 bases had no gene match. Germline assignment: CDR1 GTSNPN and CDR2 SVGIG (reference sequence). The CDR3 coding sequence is TGTGCCTGGAGCACCGGGACAGGCTTATATTTT. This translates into CAWSTGTGLYF.

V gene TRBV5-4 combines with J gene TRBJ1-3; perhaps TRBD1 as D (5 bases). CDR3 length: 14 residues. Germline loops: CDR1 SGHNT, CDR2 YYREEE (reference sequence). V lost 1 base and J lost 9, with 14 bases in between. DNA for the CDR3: TGTGCCAGCAGCTTGCAGACGCTTCAGGGCACCATATATTTT. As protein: CASSLQTLQGTIYF.

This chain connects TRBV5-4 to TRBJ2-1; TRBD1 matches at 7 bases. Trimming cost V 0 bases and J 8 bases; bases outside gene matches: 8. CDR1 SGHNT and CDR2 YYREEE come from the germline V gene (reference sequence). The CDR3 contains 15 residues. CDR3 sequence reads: CASSLEQGRGDEQFF. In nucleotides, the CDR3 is TGTGCCAGCAGCTTGGAACAGGGGAGAGGCGATGAGCAGTTCTTC.

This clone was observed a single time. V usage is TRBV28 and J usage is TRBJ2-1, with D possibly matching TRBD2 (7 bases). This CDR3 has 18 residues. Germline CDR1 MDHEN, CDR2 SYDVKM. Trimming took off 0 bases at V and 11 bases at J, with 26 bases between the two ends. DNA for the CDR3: TGTGCCAGCAGTTTATGGGTAGTCGGGGGGTCAGGGGCTTCACAGCAGTTCTTC. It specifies CASSLWVVGGSGASQQFF.

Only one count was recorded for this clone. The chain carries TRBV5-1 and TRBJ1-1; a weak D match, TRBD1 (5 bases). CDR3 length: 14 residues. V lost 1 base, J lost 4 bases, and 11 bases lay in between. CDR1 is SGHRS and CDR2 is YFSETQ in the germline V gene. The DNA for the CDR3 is TGCGCCAGCAGCTTGCGGGGGGATGGCACTGAAGCTTTCTTT. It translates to CASSLRGDGTEAFF.

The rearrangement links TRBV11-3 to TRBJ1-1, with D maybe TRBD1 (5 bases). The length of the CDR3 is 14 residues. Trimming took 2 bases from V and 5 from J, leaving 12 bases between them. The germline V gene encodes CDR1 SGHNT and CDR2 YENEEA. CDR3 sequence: CASSLSAGQTEAFF. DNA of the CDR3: TGTGCCAGCAGCTTATCGGCAGGGCAGACTGAAGCTTTCTTT.

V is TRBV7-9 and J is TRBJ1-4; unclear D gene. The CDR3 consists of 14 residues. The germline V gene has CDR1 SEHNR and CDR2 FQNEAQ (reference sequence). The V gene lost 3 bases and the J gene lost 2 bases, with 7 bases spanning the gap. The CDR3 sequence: CASSLQSTNEKLFF. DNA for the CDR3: TGTGCCAGCAGCTTGCAAAGCACTAATGAAAAACTGTTTTTT.

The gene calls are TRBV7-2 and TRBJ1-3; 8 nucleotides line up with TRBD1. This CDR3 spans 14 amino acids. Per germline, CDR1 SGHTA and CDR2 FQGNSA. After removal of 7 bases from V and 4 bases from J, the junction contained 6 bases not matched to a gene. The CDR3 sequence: CASTRTGLGNTIYF. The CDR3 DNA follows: TGTGCCAGCACGAGGACAGGGCTAGGAAACACCATATATTTT. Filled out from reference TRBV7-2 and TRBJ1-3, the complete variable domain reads GAGVSQSPSNKVTEKGKDVELRCDPISGHTALYWYRQSLGQGLEFLIYFQGNSAPDKSGLPSDRFSAERTGGSVSTLTIQRTQQEDSAVYLCASTRTGLGNTIYFGEGSWLTVV.

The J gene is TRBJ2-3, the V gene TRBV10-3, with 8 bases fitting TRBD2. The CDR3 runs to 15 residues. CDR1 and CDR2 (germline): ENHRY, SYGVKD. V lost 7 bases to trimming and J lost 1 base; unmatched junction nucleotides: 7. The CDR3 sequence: CAITPGGGRTDTQYF. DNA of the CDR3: TGTGCCATCACCCCTGGCGGGGGGCGCACAGATACGCAGTATTTT.

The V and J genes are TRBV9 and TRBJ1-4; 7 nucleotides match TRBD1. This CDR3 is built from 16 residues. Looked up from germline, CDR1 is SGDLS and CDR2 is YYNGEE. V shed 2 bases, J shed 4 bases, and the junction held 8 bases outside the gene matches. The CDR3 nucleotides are TGTGCCAGCAGCGTTGACGTCGACAGGGATAATGAAAAACTGTTTTTT. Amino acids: CASSVDVDRDNEKLFF.

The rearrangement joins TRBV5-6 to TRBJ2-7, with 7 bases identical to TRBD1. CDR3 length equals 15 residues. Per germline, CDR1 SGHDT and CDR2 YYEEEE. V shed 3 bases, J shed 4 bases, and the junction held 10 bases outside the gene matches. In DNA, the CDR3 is TGTGCCAGCAGCTCAAGGATGACAGGGTGGTACGAGCAGTACTTC. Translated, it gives CASSSRMTGWYEQYF. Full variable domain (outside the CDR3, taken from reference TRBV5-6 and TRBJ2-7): DAGVTQSPTHLIKTRGQQVTLRCSPKSGHDTVSWYQQALGQGPQFIFQYYEEEERQRGNFPDRFSGHQFPNYSSELNVNALLLGDSALYLCASSSRMTGWYEQYFGPGTRLTVT.

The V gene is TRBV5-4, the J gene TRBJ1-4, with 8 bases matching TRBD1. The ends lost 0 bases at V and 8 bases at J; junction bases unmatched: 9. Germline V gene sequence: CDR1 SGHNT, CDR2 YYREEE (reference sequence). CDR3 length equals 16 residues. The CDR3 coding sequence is TGTGCCAGCAGCTTGGGGCAGGGGGCGCACCAGGAAAAACTGTTTTTT. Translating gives CASSLGQGAHQEKLFF.

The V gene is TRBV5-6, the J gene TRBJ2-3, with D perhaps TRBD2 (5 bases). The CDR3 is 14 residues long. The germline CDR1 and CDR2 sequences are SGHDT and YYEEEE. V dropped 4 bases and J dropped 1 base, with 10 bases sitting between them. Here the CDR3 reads CASSDGLGTDTQYF. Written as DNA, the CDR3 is TGTGCCAGCAGCGACGGACTTGGCACAGATACGCAGTATTTT. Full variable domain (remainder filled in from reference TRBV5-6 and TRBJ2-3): DAGVTQSPTHLIKTRGQQVTLRCSPKSGHDTVSWYQQALGQGPQFIFQYYEEEERQRGNFPDRFSGHQFPNYSSELNVNALLLGDSALYLCASSDGLGTDTQYFGPGTRLTVL.

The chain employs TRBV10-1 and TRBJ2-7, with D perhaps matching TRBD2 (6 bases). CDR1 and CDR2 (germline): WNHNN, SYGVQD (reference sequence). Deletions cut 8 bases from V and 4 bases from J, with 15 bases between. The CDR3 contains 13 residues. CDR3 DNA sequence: TGCGCCAGCTCGGGGGTCGGGTTGTACGAGCAGTACTTC. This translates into CASSGVGLYEQYF.